This is a list of T cell receptor beta chains from one sample in a study of human T cells and chemical hapten exposure. One entry per CDR3 protein results from TCRdb running MiXCR on the RACE reads. This sample yields about 120,000 distinct CDR3 sequences, of which less than 15% are seen a single time; 2.5% to 3.5% belongs to the top ten. Material: whole blood, obtained in connection with sensitization to the hapten diphenylcyclopropenone (DPC). The receptor set was obtained from a woman younger than 30 with alopecia areata. Some clones in this sample may be carry-over from other donors' samples. The CDR3 runs from the conserved cysteine through the conserved F or W. The order of the fields is J gene, D gene, clone size, V gene, CDR3 DNA, CDR3 protein. The D gene is left open where the match is weak. Not every row has a clone size; where given, it reads once, few, many or a size class.

TRBJ1-3 NA many TRBV18 TGTGCCAGCTCTCATGGGGGGACTACTCGGCGAAACACCATATATTTT CASSHGGTTRRNTIYF
TRBJ2-5 NA few TRBV15 TGTGCCACCAGCAGGGCCCAGTTGACCCAGTACTTC CATSRAQLTQYF
TRBJ2-6 NA NA TRBV6-2/TRBV6-3 TGTGCCAGCAGTCCAATTGCCAACGTCCTGACTTTC CASSPIANVLTF
TRBJ2-7 NA NA TRBV21-1 TGTGCCAGCAGCAAAGCTTACAGACCCGTAGTTCCCCTTTTC CASSKAYRPVVPLF
TRBJ1-2 NA NA TRBV7-9 TGTGCCAGCAGCCCCGGTACAGGACACTATGGCTACACCTTC CASSPGTGHYGYTF
TRBJ2-3 NA many TRBV7-2 TGTGCCAGCAGCTTAGCGAGGTCGGATACGCAGTATTTT CASSLARSDTQYF
TRBJ1-1 NA NA TRBV7-9 TGTGCCAGCAGCTTAGGACCCCCGACAGGCATGTACACTGAAGCTTTCTTT CASSLGPPTGMYTEAFF
TRBJ2-7 TRBD1 NA TRBV5-6 TGTGCCAGCAGCTTGGCGGGACAGATCTACGAGCAGTACTTC CASSLAGQIYEQYF
TRBJ2-3 NA NA TRBV20-1 TGCAGTGCTAGACTAGCGCGACGCACAGATACGCAGTATTTT CSARLARRTDTQYF
TRBJ2-7 TRBD1 few TRBV7-9 TGTGCCAGCAGTCGAGCCCAGGGACAGTACTACGAGCAGTACTTC CASSRAQGQYYEQYF
TRBJ2-5 TRBD2 many TRBV7-6 TGTGCCAGCACCCTAGCGGTGGAGACCCAGTACTTC CASTLAVETQYF
TRBJ1-4 NA few TRBV2 TGTGCCAGCAGCCGGGACGGACGAGGGGAAGAAAAACTGTTTTTT CASSRDGRGEEKLFF
TRBJ1-2 NA many TRBV6-5 TGTGCCAGCGAAGGAAGAAACGATGGCTACACCTTC CASEGRNDGYTF
TRBJ2-7 NA NA TRBV3-1 TGTGCCAGCAGCGAATACTACGAGCAGTACTTC CASSEYYEQYF
TRBJ1-1 NA NA TRBV27 TGTGCCAGCATGGTGGGGATGAACACTGAAGCTTTCTTT CASMVGMNTEAFF
TRBJ1-1 NA few TRBV29-1 TGCAGCGTTGACAACGGGGTGATGAACACTGAAGCTTTCTTT CSVDNGVMNTEAFF
TRBJ1-1 NA NA TRBV25-1 TGTGCCAGCAGTGATCAACAGGGCAGGACTGAAGCTTTCTTT CASSDQQGRTEAFF
TRBJ2-3 NA many TRBV20-1 TGCAGTGCTAGAGATCCCCGGGGACCTACAGATACGCAGTATTTT CSARDPRGPTDTQYF
TRBJ2-3 TRBD2 NA TRBV4-3 TGCGCCAGCAGCCAAGAACTAGCGGGGGGGAGAGATACGCAGTATTTT CASSQELAGGRDTQYF
TRBJ2-7 NA few TRBV5-1 TGCGCCAGCAGCTTCGGGGACACCTACGAGCAGTACTTC CASSFGDTYEQYF
TRBJ1-3 NA NA TRBV10-3 TGTGCCATCAGGGACTCCCGGACATCTGGAAACACCATATATTTT CAIRDSRTSGNTIYF
TRBJ1-6 NA few TRBV5-1 TGCGCCAGCAGCTATCGCGACAGGACCCGAAGCTCCTATAATTCACCCCTCCACTTT CASSYRDRTRSSYNSPLHF
TRBJ2-7 NA NA TRBV6-5 TGTGCCAGCAGCCCGACTGCCTACGAGCAGTACTTC CASSPTAYEQYF
TRBJ1-5 NA NA TRBV28 TGTGCCAGCAGTGGACAGCTAGGCAATCAGCCCCAGCATTTT CASSGQLGNQPQHF
TRBJ1-6 NA NA TRBV28 TGTGCCAGCAGTCCTCCCCGGGCCGCTACGTCCTCACCCCTCCACTTT CASSPPRAATSSPLHF
TRBJ2-3 NA many TRBV5-5 TGTGCCAGCAGCTTGGGGGGCAGAGGGACAGATACGCAGTATTTT CASSLGGRGTDTQYF
TRBJ2-5 NA many TRBV5-1 TGCGCCAGCAGCTTTAAAAAGACCCAGTACTTC CASSFKKTQYF
TRBJ2-2 NA few TRBV20-1 TGCAGTGTGGAGGACAGCGTGAACACCGGGGAGCTGTTTTTT CSVEDSVNTGELFF
TRBJ2-1 TRBD2 many TRBV20-1 TGCAGTGCTAAGACGACTAGCGGGGGGATCTCCTACAATGAGCAGTTCTTC CSAKTTSGGISYNEQFF
TRBJ1-1 NA NA TRBV6-2/TRBV6-3 TGTGCCAGCGGCCCCTCAGCCAGAGCTGAAGCTTTCTTT CASGPSARAEAFF
TRBJ2-5 NA NA TRBV28 TGTGCCAGCAGTTTTTCAAGAGTTAGTCAGACCCAGTACTTC CASSFSRVSQTQYF
TRBJ2-1 NA few TRBV4-1 TGCGCCAGCAGCCAAGAACGCCGTTCGAGATACAATGAGCAGTTCTTC CASSQERRSRYNEQFF
TRBJ1-3 NA few TRBV3-1 TGTGCCAGCAGCCTCATTGGAAACACCATATATTTT CASSLIGNTIYF
TRBJ2-3 NA many TRBV11-2 TGTGCCAGCAGCCTAGCGACAGATACGCAGTATTTT CASSLATDTQYF
TRBJ1-2 NA few TRBV20-1 TGCAGTGCTAGAGATCTCGGGGGAGGCTATGGCTACACCTTC CSARDLGGGYGYTF
TRBJ1-3 NA many TRBV6-1 TGTGCCAGCACGGGCCAGGCTGAATTCTCTGGAAACACCATATATTTT CASTGQAEFSGNTIYF
TRBJ2-7 NA NA TRBV15 TGTGCCACCAGCAGAGAGATAGGACTCCCTCAGTACTTC CATSREIGLPQYF
TRBJ2-3 NA NA TRBV6-4 TGTGCCAGCAGTGGTTCGGGGGAGCCCACAGATACGCAGTATTTT CASSGSGEPTDTQYF
TRBJ1-6 NA NA TRBV12-3/TRBV12-4 TGTGCCAGCAGTTCTAGCCCCGGTGGGGTTCGAAGCTCCTATAATTCACCCCTCCACTTT CASSSSPGGVRSSYNSPLHF
TRBJ2-1 TRBD1 few TRBV11-2 TGTGCCAGCAGTCTACCGGGACAGGGTCCTTACAATGAGCAGTTCTTC CASSLPGQGPYNEQFF
TRBJ1-6 NA few TRBV28 TGTGCCAGCGTTGGTAGGGACGGGAGCTCCTATAATTCACCCCTCCACTTT CASVGRDGSSYNSPLHF
TRBJ2-7 TRBD2 few TRBV29-1 TGCAGCGTCCACCCGGGGACTAGCAGCCACGAGCAGTACTTC CSVHPGTSSHEQYF